This T cell receptor beta chain was sequenced in a study of blood T cell repertoires in COVID-19. This clone turned up a few times. Sequencing was performed with immunoSEQ multiplex PCR; in TCRdb, only in-frame clones are kept and a portion is missing. The data contain about 160,000 clones, about 80% of them singletons. The CDR3 length is 15 residues. The V segment lost 4 bases and the J segment 6 bases; nucleotides outside the gene matches: 11. Looked up from germline, CDR1 is SGHNT and CDR2 is YYREEE (reference sequence). The rearrangement links TRBV5-4 to TRBJ2-7, with TRBD1 identical over 9 bases. The sample taken for sequencing was peripheral blood. This receptor was taken from a man aged 55-75 years with acute or convalescent COVID-19. The CDR3 sequence: CASSRRDRDLGEQYF. The CDR3, as DNA: TGTGCCAGCAGCCGAAGGGACAGGGATCTCGGCGAGCAGTACTTC.